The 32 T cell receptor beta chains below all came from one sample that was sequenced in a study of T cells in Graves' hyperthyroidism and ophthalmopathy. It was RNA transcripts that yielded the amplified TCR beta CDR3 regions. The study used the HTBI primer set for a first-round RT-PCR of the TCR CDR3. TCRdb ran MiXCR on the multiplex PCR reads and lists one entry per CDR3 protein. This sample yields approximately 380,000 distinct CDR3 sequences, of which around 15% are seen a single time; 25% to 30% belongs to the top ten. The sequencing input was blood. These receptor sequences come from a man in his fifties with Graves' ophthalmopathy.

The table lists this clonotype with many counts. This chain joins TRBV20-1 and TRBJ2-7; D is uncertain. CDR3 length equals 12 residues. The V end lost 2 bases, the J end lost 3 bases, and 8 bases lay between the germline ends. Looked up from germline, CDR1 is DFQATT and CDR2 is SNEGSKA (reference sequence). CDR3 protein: CSARFASYEQYF. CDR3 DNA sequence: TGCAGTGCTAGATTTGCCAGCTACGAGCAGTACTTC.

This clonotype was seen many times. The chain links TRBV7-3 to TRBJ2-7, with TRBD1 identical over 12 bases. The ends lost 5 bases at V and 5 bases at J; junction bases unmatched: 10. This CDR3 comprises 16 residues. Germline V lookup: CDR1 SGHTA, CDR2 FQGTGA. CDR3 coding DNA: TGTGCCAGCAGCCTCCTAGCGGGACAGGGGGCCCACGAGCAGTACTTC. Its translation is CASSLLAGQGAHEQYF.

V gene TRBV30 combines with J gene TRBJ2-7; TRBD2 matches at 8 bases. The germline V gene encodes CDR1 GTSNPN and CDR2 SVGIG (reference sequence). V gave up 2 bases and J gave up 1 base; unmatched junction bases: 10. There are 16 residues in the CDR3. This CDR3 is CAWSSGSPFRSYEQYF. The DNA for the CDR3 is TGTGCCTGGAGTAGCGGGAGCCCGTTTAGGTCCTACGAGCAGTACTTC.

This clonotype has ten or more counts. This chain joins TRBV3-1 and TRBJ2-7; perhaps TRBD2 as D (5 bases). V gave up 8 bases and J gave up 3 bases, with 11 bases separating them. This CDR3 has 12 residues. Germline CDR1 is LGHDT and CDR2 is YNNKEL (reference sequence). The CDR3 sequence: CASRGLLYEQYF. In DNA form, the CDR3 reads TGTGCCAGCCGCGGGTTGCTCTACGAGCAGTACTTC.

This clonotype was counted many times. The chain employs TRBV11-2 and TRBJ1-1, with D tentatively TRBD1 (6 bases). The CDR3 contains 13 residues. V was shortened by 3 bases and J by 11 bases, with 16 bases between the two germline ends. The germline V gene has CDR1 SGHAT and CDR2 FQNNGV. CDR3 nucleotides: TGTGCCAGCAGCTTTACCGGGACAAAAGGGGCTTTCTTT. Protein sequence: CASSFTGTKGAFF.

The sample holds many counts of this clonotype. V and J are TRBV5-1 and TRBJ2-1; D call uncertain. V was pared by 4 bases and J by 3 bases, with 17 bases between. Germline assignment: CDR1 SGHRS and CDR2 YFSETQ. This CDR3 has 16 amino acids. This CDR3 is CASSPRMAESYNEQFF. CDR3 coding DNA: TGCGCCAGCAGCCCGAGGATGGCGGAAAGCTACAATGAGCAGTTCTTC.

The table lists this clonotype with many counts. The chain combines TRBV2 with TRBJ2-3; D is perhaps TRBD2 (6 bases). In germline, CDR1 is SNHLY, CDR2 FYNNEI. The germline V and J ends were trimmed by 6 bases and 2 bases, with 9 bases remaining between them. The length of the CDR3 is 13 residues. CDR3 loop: CASRGDFTDTQYF. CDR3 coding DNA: TGTGCCAGCAGAGGGGACTTCACAGATACGCAGTATTTT. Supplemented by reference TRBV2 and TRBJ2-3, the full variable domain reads EPEVTQTPSHQVTQMGQEVILRCVPISNHLYFYWYRQILGQKVEFLVSFYNNEISEKSEIFDDQFSVERPDGSNFTLKIRSTKLEDSAMYFCASRGDFTDTQYFGPGTRLTVL.

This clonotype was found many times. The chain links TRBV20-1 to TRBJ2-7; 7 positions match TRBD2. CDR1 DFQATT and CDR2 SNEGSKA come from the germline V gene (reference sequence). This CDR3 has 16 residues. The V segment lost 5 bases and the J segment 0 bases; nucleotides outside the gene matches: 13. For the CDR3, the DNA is TGCAGTGCTTCTGACGTTAAAAGCGGGAACTCCTACGAGCAGTACTTC. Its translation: CSASDVKSGNSYEQYF.

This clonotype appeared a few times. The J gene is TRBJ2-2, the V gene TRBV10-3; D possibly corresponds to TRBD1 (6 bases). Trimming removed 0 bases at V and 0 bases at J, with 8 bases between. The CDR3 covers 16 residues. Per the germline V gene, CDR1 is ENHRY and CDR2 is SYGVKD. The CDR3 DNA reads TGTGCCATCAGTGAGTCTAGGGGGTCGAACACCGGGGAGCTGTTTTTT. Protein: CAISESRGSNTGELFF.

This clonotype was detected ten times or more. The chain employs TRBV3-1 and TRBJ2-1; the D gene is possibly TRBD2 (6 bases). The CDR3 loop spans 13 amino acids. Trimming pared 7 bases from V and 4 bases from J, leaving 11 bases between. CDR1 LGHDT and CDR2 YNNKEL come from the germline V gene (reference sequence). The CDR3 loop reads CASTRTTYNEQFF. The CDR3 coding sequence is TGTGCCAGCACAAGGACTACATACAATGAGCAGTTCTTC.

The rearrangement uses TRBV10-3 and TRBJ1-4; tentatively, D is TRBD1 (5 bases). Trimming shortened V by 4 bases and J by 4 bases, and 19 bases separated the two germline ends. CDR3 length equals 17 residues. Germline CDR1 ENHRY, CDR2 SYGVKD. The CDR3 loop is CAISGDSPIMFNEKLFF. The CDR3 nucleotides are TGTGCCATCAGTGGAGACAGCCCGATTATGTTTAATGAAAAACTGTTTTTT.

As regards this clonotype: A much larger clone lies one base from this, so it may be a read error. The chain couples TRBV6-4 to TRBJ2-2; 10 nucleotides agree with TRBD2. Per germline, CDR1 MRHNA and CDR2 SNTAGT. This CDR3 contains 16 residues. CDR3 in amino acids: CASRRGLAGDTGGLFF. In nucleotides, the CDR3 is TGTGCCAGCAGAAGGGGGCTAGCGGGAGACACCGGGGGGCTGTTTTTT.

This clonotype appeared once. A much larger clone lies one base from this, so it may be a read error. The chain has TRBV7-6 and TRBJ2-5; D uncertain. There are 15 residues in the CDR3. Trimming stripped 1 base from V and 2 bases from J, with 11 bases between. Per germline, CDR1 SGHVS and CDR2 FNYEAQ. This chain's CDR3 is CASSLGLVSQETQYF. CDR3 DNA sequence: TGTGCCAGCAGCTTAGGGTTGGTCAGTCAAGAGACCCAGTACTTC.

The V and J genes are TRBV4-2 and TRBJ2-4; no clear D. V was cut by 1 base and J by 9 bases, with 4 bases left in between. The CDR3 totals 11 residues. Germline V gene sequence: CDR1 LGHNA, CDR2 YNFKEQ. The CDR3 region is CASSQVSIQYF. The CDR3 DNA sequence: TGTGCCAGCAGCCAAGTCAGCATTCAGTACTTC.

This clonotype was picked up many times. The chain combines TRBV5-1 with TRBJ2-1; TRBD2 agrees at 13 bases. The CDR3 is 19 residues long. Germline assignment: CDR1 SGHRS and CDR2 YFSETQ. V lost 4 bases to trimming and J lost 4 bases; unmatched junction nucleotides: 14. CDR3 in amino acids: CASSGLGTSGTARYNEQFF. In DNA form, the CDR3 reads TGCGCCAGCAGCGGACTCGGGACTAGCGGGACCGCGAGGTACAATGAGCAGTTCTTC. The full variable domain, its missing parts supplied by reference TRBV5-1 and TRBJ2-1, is KAGVTQTPRYLIKTRGQQVTLSCSPISGHRSVSWYQQTPGQGLQFLFEYFSETQRNKGNFPGRFSGRQFSNSRSEMNVSTLELGDSALYLCASSGLGTSGTARYNEQFFGPGTRLTVL.

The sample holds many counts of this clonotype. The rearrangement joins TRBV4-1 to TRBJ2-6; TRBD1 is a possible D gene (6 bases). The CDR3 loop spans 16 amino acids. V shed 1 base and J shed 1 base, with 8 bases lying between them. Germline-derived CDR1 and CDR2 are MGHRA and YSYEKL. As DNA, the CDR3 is TGCGCCAGCAGCCAAGGACAGGCGTCTGGGGCCAACGTCCTGACTTTC. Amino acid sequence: CASSQGQASGANVLTF.

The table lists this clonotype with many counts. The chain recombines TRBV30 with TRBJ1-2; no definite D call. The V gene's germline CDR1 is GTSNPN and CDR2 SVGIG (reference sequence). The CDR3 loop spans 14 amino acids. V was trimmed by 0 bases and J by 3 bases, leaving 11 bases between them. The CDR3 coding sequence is TGTGCCTGGAGTGTTGGACCGGCAGACTATGGCTACACCTTC. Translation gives CAWSVGPADYGYTF. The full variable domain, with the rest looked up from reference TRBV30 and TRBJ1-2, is SQTIHQWPATLVQPVGSPLSLECTVEGTSNPNLYWYRQAAGRGLQLLFYSVGIGQISSEVPQNLSASRPQDRQFILSSKKLLLSDSGFYLCAWSVGPADYGYTFGSGTRLTVV.

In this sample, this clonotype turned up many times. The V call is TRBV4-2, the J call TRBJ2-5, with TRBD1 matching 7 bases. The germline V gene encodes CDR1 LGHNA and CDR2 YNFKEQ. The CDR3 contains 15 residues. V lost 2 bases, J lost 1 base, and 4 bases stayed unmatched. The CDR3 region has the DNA TGTGCCAGCAGCCAACTTACAGGGGCCCAAGAGACCCAGTACTTC. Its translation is CASSQLTGAQETQYF.

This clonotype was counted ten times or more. This chain's CDR3 is CSVQTGTGDYEQYF. DNA for the CDR3: TGCAGCGTTCAAACCGGGACAGGGGACTACGAGCAGTACTTC. The rearrangement uses TRBV29-1 and TRBJ2-7; TRBD1 aligns across 10 bases. Germline CDR1 SQVTM, CDR2 ANQGSEA. Germline trimming cut 5 bases from V and 3 bases from J; bases unmatched to any gene: 7. The CDR3 totals 14 residues.

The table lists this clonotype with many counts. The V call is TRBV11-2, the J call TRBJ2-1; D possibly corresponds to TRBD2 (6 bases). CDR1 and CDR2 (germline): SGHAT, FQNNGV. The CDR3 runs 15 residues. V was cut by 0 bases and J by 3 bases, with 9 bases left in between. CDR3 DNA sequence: TGTGCCAGCAGCTTAGAGAGGGACTTCTACAATGAGCAGTTCTTC. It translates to CASSLERDFYNEQFF.

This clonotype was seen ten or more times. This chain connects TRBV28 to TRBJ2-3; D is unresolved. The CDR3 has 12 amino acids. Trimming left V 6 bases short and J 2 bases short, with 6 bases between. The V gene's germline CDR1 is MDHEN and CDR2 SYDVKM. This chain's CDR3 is CASRTLTDTQYF. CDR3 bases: TGTGCCAGCAGGACGCTCACAGATACGCAGTATTTT.

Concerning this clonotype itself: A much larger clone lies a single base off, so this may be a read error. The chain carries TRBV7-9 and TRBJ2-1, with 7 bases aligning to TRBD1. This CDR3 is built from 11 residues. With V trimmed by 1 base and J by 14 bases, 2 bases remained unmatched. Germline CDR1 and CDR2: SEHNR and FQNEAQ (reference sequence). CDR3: CASSLDRGKFF. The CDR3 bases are TGTGCCAGCAGCTTAGACAGGGGAAAGTTCTTC.

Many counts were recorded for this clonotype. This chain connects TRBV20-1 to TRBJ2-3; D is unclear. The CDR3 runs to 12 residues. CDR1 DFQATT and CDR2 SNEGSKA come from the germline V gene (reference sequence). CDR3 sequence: CSAVRRSGTQYF. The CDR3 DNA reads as TGCAGCGCCGTGCGGAGATCAGGTACGCAGTATTTT.

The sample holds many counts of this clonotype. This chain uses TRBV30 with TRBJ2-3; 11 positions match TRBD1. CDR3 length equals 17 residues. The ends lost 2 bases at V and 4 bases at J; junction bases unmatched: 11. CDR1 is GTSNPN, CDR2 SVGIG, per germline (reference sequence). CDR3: CAWSLLGGTGGADTQYF. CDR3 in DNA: TGTGCCTGGAGTTTGCTTGGAGGGACAGGGGGAGCAGATACGCAGTATTTT.

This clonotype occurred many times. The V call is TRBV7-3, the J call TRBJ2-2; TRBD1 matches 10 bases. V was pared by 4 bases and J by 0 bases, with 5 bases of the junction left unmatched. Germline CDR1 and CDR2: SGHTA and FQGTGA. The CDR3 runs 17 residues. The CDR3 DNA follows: TGTGCCAGCAGCTCCCCCGACAGGGGGCCGAACACCGGGGAGCTGTTTTTT. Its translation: CASSSPDRGPNTGELFF.

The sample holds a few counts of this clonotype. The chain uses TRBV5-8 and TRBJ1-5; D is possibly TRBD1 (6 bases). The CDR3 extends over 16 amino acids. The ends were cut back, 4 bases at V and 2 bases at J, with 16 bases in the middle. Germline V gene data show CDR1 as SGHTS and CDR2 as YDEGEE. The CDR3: CASSQGEGGGNQPQHF. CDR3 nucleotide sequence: TGTGCCAGCAGCCAAGGGGAAGGGGGGGGCAATCAGCCCCAGCATTTT.

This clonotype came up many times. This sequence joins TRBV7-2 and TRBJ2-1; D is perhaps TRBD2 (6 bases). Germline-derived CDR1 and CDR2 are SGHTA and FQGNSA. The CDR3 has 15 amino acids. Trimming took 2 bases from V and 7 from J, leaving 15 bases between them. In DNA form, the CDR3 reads TGTGCCAGCAGCTTATCCCCGGGAGTGGGAAATGAGCAGTTCTTC. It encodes CASSLSPGVGNEQFF.

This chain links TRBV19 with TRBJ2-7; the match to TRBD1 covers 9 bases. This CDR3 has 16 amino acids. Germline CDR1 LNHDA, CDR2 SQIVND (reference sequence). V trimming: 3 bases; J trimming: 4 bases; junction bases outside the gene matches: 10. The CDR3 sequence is CASSIRATGGSYEQYF. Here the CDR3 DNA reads TGTGCCAGTAGTATTCGCGCCACAGGGGGCTCATACGAGCAGTACTTC.

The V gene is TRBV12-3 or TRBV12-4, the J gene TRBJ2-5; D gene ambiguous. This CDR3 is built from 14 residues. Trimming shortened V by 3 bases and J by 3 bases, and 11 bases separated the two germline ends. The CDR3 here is CASSLARKEETQYF. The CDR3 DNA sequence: TGTGCCAGCAGTTTGGCACGGAAAGAAGAGACCCAGTACTTC.

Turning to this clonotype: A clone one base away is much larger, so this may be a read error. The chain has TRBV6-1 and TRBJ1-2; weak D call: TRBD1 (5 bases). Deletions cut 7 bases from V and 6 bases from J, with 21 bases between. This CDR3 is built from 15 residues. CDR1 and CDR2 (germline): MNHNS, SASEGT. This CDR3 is CASNQRGRRLDGYTF. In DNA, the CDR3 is TGTGCCAGCAATCAAAGGGGCCGCCGCCTGGATGGCTACACCTTC.

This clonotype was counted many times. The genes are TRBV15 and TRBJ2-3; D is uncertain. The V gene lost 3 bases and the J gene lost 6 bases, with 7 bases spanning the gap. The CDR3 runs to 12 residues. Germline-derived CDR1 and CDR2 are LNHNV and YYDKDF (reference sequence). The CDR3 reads CATSRAWDTQYF. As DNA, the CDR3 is TGTGCCACCAGCAGGGCCTGGGATACGCAGTATTTT.

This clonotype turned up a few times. CDR3 residues: CAINGPSGSPLHF. The CDR3 nucleotides are TGTGCCATCAATGGGCCCAGTGGGTCACCCCTCCACTTT. This chain links TRBV10-3 with TRBJ1-6, with D uncertain. Germline V gene lookup returns CDR1 ENHRY and CDR2 SYGVKD. This CDR3 comprises 13 residues. The ends were cut back, 7 bases at V and 10 bases at J, with 14 bases in the middle.